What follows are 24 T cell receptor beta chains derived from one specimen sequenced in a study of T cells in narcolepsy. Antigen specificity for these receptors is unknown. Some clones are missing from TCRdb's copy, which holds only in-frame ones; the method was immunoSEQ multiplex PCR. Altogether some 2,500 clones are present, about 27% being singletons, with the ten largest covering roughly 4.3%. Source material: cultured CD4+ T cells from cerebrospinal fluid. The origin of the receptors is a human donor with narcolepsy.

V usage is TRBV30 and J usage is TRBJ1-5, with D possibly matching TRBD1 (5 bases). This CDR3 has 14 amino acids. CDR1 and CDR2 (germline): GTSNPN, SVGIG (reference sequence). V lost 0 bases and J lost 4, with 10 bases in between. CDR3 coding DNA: TGTGCCTGGAGTGTAACGGGGGATAATCAGCCCCAGCATTTT. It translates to CAWSVTGDNQPQHF.

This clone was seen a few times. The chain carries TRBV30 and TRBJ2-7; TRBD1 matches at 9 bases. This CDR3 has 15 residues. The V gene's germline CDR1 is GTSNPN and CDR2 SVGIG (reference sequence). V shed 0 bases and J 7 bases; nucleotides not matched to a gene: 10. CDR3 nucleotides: TGTGCCTGGAGTGTACAAAGGACAGGGGCGCATGAGCAGTACTTC. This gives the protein CAWSVQRTGAHEQYF.

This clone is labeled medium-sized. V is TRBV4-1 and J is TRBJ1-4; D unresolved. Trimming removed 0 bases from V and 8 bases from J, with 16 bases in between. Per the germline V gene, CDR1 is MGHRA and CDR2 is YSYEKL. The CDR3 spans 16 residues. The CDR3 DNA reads TGCGCCAGCAGCCAAGATCGCCCCCCGAGAGGGGAAAAACTGTTTTTT. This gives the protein CASSQDRPPRGEKLFF.

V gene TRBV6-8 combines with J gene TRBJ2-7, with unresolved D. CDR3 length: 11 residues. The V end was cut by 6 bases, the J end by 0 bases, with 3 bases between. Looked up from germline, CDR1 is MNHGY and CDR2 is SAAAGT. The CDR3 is CASRNSYEQYF. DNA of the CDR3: TGTGCCAGCAGGAACTCCTACGAGCAGTACTTC.

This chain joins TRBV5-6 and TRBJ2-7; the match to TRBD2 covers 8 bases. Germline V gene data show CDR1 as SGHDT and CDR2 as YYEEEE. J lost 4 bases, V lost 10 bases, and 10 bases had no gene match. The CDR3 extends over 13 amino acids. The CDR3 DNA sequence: TGTGCCCTGGATGGCGGGGGGCATTACGAGCAGTACTTC. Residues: CALDGGGHYEQYF.

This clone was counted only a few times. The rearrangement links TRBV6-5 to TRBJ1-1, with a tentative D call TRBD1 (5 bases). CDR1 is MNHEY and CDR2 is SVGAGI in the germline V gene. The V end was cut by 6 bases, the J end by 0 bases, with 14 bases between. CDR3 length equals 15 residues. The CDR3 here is CASRVPGLLNTEAFF. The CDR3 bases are TGTGCCAGCAGAGTTCCGGGACTGCTGAACACTGAAGCTTTCTTT.

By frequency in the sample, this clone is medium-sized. The chain's CDR3 is CASSWGTAEAFF. DNA for the CDR3: TGTGCCAGCAGCTGGGGGACGGCTGAAGCTTTCTTT. The rearrangement links TRBV5-4 to TRBJ1-1, with a weak D call TRBD1 (5 bases). The CDR3 extends over 12 amino acids. Looked up from germline, CDR1 is SGHNT and CDR2 is YYREEE (reference sequence). Trimming removed 3 bases at V and 6 bases at J, with 9 bases between. The full variable domain, with the rest looked up from reference TRBV5-4 and TRBJ1-1, is ETGVTQSPTHLIKTRGQQVTLRCSSQSGHNTVSWYQQALGQGPQFIFQYYREEENGRGNFPPRFSGLQFPNYSSELNVNALELDDSALYLCASSWGTAEAFFGQGTRLTVV.

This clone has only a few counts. The CDR3 is CASSEFSGRTREQYF. DNA of the CDR3: TGTGCCAGCAGTGAATTCTCGGGCAGAACTAGGGAGCAGTACTTC. This rearrangement joins TRBV25-1 to TRBJ2-7; the D gene is possibly TRBD2 (5 bases). Germline loops: CDR1 MGHDK, CDR2 SYGVNS. This CDR3 region has 15 residues. The germline V and J ends were trimmed by 1 base and 7 bases, with 17 bases remaining between them.

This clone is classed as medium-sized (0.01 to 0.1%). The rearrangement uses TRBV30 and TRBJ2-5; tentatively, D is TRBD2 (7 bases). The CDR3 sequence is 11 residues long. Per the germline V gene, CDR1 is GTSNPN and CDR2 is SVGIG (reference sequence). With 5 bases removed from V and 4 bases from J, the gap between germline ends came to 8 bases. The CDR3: CAWGGAETQYF. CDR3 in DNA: TGTGCCTGGGGGGGGGCAGAGACCCAGTACTTC. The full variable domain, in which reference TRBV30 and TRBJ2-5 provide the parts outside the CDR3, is SQTIHQWPATLVQPVGSPLSLECTVEGTSNPNLYWYRQAAGRGLQLLFYSVGIGQISSEVPQNLSASRPQDRQFILSSKKLLLSDSGFYLCAWGGAETQYFGPGTRLLVL.

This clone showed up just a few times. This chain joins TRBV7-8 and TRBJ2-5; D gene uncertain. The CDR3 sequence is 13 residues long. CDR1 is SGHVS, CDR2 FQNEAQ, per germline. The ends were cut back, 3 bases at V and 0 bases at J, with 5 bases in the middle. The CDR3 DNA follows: TGTGCCAGCAGCTTCCAGTACCAAGAGACCCAGTACTTC. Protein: CASSFQYQETQYF.

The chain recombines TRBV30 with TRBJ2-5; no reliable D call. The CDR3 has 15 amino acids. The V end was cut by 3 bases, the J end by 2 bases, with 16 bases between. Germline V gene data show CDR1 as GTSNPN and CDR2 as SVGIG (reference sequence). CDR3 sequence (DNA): TGTGCCTGGAGCTCCCCAGGTGGGCAGCAAGAGACCCAGTACTTC. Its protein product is CAWSSPGGQQETQYF. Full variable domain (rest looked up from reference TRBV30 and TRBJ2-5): SQTIHQWPATLVQPVGSPLSLECTVEGTSNPNLYWYRQAAGRGLQLLFYSVGIGQISSEVPQNLSASRPQDRQFILSSKKLLLSDSGFYLCAWSSPGGQQETQYFGPGTRLLVL.

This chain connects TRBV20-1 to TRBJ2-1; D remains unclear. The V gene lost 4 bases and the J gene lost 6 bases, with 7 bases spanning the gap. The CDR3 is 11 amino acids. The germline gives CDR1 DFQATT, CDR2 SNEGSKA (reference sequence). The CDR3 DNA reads TGCAGTGCTACTCTGGGCAATGAGCAGTTCTTC. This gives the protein CSATLGNEQFF.

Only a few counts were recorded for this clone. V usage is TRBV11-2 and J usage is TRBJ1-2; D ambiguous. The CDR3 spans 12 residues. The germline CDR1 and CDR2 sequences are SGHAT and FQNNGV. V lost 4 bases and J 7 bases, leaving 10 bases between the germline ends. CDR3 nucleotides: TGTGCCAGCAGCTCGACGAGAGGTGGCTACACCTTC. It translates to CASSSTRGGYTF.

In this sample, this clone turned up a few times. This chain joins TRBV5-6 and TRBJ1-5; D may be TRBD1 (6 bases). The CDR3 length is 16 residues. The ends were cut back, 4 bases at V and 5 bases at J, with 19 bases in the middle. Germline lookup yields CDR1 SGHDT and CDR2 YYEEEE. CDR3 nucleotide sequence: TGTGCCAGCAGCCTGAAACCCTCAGGGGCGCATCAGCCCCAGCATTTT. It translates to CASSLKPSGAHQPQHF.

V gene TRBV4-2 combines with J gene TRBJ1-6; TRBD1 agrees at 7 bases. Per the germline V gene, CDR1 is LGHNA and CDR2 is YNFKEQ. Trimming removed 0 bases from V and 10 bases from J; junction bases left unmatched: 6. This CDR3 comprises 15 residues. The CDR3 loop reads CASSQDPQGGSPLHF. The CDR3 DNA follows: TGTGCCAGCAGCCAAGATCCGCAGGGGGGCTCACCCCTCCACTTT.

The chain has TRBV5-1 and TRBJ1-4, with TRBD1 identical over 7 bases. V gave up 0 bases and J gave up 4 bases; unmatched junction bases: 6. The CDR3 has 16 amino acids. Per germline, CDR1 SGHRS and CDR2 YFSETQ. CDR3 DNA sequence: TGCGCCAGCAGCTTGGGGGGACAGACTTTTAATGAAAAACTGTTTTTT. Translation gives CASSLGGQTFNEKLFF.

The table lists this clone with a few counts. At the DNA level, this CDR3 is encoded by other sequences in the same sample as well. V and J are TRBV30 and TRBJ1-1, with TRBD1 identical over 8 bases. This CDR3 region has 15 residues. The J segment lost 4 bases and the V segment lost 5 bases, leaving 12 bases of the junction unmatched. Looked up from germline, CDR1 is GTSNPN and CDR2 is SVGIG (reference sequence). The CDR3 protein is CAWRGGRQGFTEAFF. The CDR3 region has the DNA TGTGCCTGGCGGGGGGGGAGACAGGGGTTCACTGAAGCTTTCTTT. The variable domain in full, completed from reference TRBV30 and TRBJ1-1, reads SQTIHQWPATLVQPVGSPLSLECTVEGTSNPNLYWYRQAAGRGLQLLFYSVGIGQISSEVPQNLSASRPQDRQFILSSKKLLLSDSGFYLCAWRGGRQGFTEAFFGQGTRLTVV.

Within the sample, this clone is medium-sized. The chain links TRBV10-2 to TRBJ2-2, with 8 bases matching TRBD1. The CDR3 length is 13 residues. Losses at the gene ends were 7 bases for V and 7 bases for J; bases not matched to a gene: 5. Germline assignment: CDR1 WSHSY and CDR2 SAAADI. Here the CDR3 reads CASTGTGFGELFF. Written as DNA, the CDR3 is TGCGCCAGCACTGGGACAGGCTTCGGGGAGCTGTTTTTT.

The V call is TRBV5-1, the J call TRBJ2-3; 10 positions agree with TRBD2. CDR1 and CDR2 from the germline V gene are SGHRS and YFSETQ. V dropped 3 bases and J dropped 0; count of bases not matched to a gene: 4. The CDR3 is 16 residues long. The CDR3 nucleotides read TGCGCCAGCAGCTCTACTAGCGGGGCAAGCACAGATACGCAGTATTTT. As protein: CASSSTSGASTDTQYF.

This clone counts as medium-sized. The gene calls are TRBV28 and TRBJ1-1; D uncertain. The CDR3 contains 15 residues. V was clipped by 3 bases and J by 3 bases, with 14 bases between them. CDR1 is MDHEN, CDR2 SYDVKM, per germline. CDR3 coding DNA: TGTGCCAGCAGTTTGGGCGGGATTTTGGACACTGAAGCTTTCTTT. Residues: CASSLGGILDTEAFF.

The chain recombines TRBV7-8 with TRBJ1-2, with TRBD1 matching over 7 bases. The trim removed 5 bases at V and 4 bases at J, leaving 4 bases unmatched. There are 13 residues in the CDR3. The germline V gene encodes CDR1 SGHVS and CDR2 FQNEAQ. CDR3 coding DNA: TGTGCCAGCAGCCAACGGACAGGCTATGGCTACACCTTC. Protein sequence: CASSQRTGYGYTF.

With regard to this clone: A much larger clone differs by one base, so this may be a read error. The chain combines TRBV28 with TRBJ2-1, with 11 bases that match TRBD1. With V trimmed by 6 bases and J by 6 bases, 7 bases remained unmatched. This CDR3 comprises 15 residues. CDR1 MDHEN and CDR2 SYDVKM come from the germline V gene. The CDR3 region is CASRGPGQGVNEQFF. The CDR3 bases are TGTGCCAGCAGGGGCCCGGGACAGGGGGTCAATGAGCAGTTCTTC.

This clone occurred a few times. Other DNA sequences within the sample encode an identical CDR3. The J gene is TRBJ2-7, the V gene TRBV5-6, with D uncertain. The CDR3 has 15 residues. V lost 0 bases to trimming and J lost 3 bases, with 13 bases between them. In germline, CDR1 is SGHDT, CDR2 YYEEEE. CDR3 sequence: CASSLGGFNLYEQYF. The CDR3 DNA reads TGTGCCAGCAGCTTGGGGGGTTTTAACCTCTACGAGCAGTACTTC.

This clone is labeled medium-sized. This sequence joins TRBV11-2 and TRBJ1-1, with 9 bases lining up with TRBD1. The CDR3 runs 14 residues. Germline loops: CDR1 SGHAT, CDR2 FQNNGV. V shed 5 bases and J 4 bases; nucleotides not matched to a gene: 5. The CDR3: CASSPRTGATEAFF. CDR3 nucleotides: TGTGCCAGCAGCCCTCGGACAGGGGCCACTGAAGCTTTCTTT.